This T cell receptor beta chain was captured in a study of naive and memory T cell subsets. Treatment meaning: skin biopsy from PPD injection site in Mantoux-positive individual. The library had UMIs added by 3' ligation of an oligonucleotide to TCR cDNA. Tuberculin skin test biopsies were taken where PPD was injected in Mantoux-positive people. This clonotype showed up many times. Its antigen is undetermined. Whole-study results and caveats: More TCRs at tuberculin sites were read as hypersensitivity T cell infiltration. The RNA method is potentially sensitive to activation and differentiation changes.

Ligated cDNA underwent four rounds of PCR with nested alpha and beta constant region primers and SP2. MiXCR, run by TCRdb on the UMI-ligation and nested PCR reads, gives a single entry per CDR3 protein. The sample has 11,000 to 15,000 distinct CDR3 sequences, more than 4.5% seen once. The CDR3 is made up of 13 amino acids. CDR1 SGHRS and CDR2 YFSETQ come from the germline V gene. The germline V and J ends were trimmed by 4 bases and 6 bases, with 11 bases remaining between them. Sequenced material: skin, taken from a tuberculin skin test site. The rearrangement links TRBV5-1 to TRBJ2-1; D is undetermined. This clonotype was sampled from an adult in good health. The CDR3 DNA sequence: TGCGCCAGCAGCCAGAGCTTGGCCAATGAGCAGTTCTTC. This translates into CASSQSLANEQFF.